Listed here are 12 T cell receptor beta chains from one sample, sequenced in a study of Ad26.COV2.S vaccination and SARS-CoV-2 variants. The treatment: 15 to 20 received Ad26.COV2.S at low or high dose, single or two shots; several received placebo; per-sample allocation not given. Collection of samples fell on day 63 after the first vaccine or placebo injection. TCRdb's table, derived via immunoSEQ multiplex PCR, lists solely in-frame clones and lacks some. Here the sample spans roughly 300,000 clones, around 89% being singletons. The specimen comprised peripheral blood, sampled in a trial of Ad26.COV2.S vaccine versus placebo. The receptor set was obtained from a person between 18 and 65 years old who received the Ad26.COV2.S COVID-19 vaccine or a placebo.

The chain carries TRBV30 and TRBJ1-2; possible D gene TRBD1, 5 bases. CDR3 length: 11 amino acids. Trimming left V 5 bases short and J 7 bases short, with 11 bases between. Germline CDR1 GTSNPN, CDR2 SVGIG (reference sequence). The CDR3 nucleotides are TGTGCCTGGGCCTCGGGGGGTGGCTACACCTTC. This gives the protein CAWASGGGYTF. The full variable domain, rest sourced from reference TRBV30 and TRBJ1-2, is SQTIHQWPATLVQPVGSPLSLECTVEGTSNPNLYWYRQAAGRGLQLLFYSVGIGQISSEVPQNLSASRPQDRQFILSSKKLLLSDSGFYLCAWASGGGYTFGSGTRLTVV.

This chain connects TRBV9 to TRBJ2-3; 9 bases map to TRBD2. Germline lookup yields CDR1 SGDLS and CDR2 YYNGEE. V was pared by 1 base and J by 0 bases, with 6 bases of the junction left unmatched. The CDR3 is made up of 17 amino acids. Written as DNA, the CDR3 is TGTGCCAGCAGCGTATTCGCCCTAGCGGGGAGCACAGATACGCAGTATTTT. This gives the protein CASSVFALAGSTDTQYF.

This chain links TRBV27 with TRBJ1-4; D may be TRBD1 (5 bases). Trimming removed 5 bases from V and 12 bases from J, with 40 bases in between. This CDR3 is built from 21 residues. In germline, CDR1 is MNHEY, CDR2 SMNVEV (reference sequence). CDR3 in DNA: TGTGCCAGCAGTCGAGGTGGGGGGTTTGTCGGGCGCGTGGGGAGGATGAATCAACTGTTTTTT. As protein: CASSRGGGFVGRVGRMNQLFF.

The genes are TRBV28 and TRBJ2-7; tentative D call: TRBD1 (6 bases). V was cut by 5 bases and J by 5 bases, with 10 bases left in between. The CDR3 runs 12 residues. Germline loops: CDR1 MDHEN, CDR2 SYDVKM. As DNA, the CDR3 is TGTGCCAGCAGTCAACAGGGCAACGAGCAGTACTTC. Translation gives CASSQQGNEQYF. Full variable domain (outside the CDR3, taken from reference TRBV28 and TRBJ2-7): DVKVTQSSRYLVKRTGEKVFLECVQDMDHENMFWYRQDPGLGLRLIYFSYDVKMKEKGDIPEGYSVSREKKERFSLILESASTNQTSMYLCASSQQGNEQYFGPGTRLTVT.

This chain uses TRBV6-2 or TRBV6-3 with TRBJ2-1; perhaps TRBD2 as D (6 bases). With 2 bases removed from V and 2 bases from J, the gap between germline ends came to 16 bases. This CDR3 has 17 amino acids. The germline V gene encodes CDR1 MNHEY and CDR2 SVGEGT. CDR3 sequence reads: CASSYRAGLATYNEQFF. Written as DNA, the CDR3 is TGTGCCAGCAGTTACCGCGCCGGGCTAGCGACCTACAATGAGCAGTTCTTC.

The chain is built from TRBV25-1 and TRBJ2-7, with D possibly matching TRBD1 (6 bases). Germline V gene lookup returns CDR1 MGHDK and CDR2 SYGVNS. The CDR3 runs 10 residues. V was pared by 8 bases and J by 4 bases, with 6 bases between. CDR3 nucleotide sequence: TGTGCCAGCGGGACATACGAGCAGTACTTC. It encodes CASGTYEQYF.

This clone was detected once. The J gene is TRBJ2-7, the V gene TRBV5-8, with 10 bases fitting TRBD2. This CDR3 contains 15 residues. Germline-derived CDR1 and CDR2 are SGHTS and YDEGEE. V was clipped by 2 bases and J by 7 bases; unmatched bases: 9. The CDR3 sequence is CASSLKLAGSGEQYF. In nucleotides, the CDR3 is TGTGCCAGCAGCTTAAAACTAGCGGGATCTGGTGAGCAGTACTTC.

The chain is built from TRBV9 and TRBJ2-2; D may correspond to TRBD1 or TRBD2 (5 bases each). Deletions cut 4 bases from V and 2 bases from J, with 9 bases between. The length of the CDR3 is 14 residues. CDR1 is SGDLS and CDR2 is YYNGEE in the germline V gene. CDR3 DNA sequence: TGTGCCAGCAGCAGGGGAGTAAACACCGGGGAGCTGTTTTTT. This sequence encodes CASSRGVNTGELFF.

The CDR3 here is CASSPTRTNTEAFF. The CDR3 coding sequence is TGTGCCAGCTCCCCTACTAGGACGAACACTGAAGCTTTCTTT. V usage is TRBV6-5 and J usage is TRBJ1-1; D call uncertain. Trimming removed 8 bases at V and 1 base at J, with 14 bases between. Germline CDR1 reads MNHEY; CDR2 reads SVGAGI. This CDR3 region has 14 residues.

The V call is TRBV7-2, the J call TRBJ1-6, with a possible D match to TRBD1 (6 bases). V shed 5 bases and J shed 4 bases, with 15 bases lying between them. The germline V gene has CDR1 SGHTA and CDR2 FQGNSA. CDR3 length: 16 residues. The CDR3 spells CASSLDSFQYNSPLHF. Written as DNA, the CDR3 is TGTGCCAGCAGCCTGGACAGCTTTCAGTATAATTCACCCCTCCACTTT.

The chain joins TRBV11-2 to TRBJ1-2; TRBD1 matches at 7 bases. The length of the CDR3 is 14 residues. Germline V gene data show CDR1 as SGHAT and CDR2 as FQNNGV. V shed 0 bases and J 7 bases; nucleotides not matched to a gene: 5. CDR3 sequence reads: CASSLDRQGGGYTF. CDR3 in DNA: TGTGCCAGCAGCTTAGATAGGCAGGGGGGTGGCTACACCTTC.

The rearrangement links TRBV5-1 to TRBJ2-4; possibly TRBD2 for D (5 bases). V lost 5 bases and J 2 bases, leaving 11 bases between the germline ends. The germline V gene encodes CDR1 SGHRS and CDR2 YFSETQ. The CDR3 length is 14 residues. The CDR3 DNA sequence: TGCGCCAGCAGTTCCACGGGGACCAAAAACATTCAGTACTTC. It codes for CASSSTGTKNIQYF. Looking up the rest from reference TRBV5-1 and TRBJ2-4 gives the full variable domain: KAGVTQTPRYLIKTRGQQVTLSCSPISGHRSVSWYQQTPGQGLQFLFEYFSETQRNKGNFPGRFSGRQFSNSRSEMNVSTLELGDSALYLCASSSTGTKNIQYFGAGTRLSVL.